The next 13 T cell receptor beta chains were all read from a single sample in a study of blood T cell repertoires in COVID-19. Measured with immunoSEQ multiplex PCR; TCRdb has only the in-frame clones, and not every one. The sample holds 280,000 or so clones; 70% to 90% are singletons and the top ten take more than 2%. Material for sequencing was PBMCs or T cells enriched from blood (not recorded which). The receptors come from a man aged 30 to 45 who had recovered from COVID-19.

CDR3 sequence: CASSEGDRASSPLHF. The CDR3 DNA follows: TGTGCCAGCAGTGAAGGAGACAGGGCCTCTTCACCCCTCCACTTT. This chain links TRBV6-1 with TRBJ1-6, with 7 bases that match TRBD1. The CDR3 spans 15 residues. In germline, CDR1 is MNHNS, CDR2 SASEGT. The J segment lost 9 bases and the V segment lost 1 base, leaving 6 bases of the junction unmatched.

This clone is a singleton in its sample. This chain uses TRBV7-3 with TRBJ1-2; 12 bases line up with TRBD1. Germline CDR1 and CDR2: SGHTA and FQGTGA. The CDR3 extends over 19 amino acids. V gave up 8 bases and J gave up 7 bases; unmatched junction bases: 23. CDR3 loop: CASPSRGTGQGAQGSGYTF. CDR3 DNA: TGTGCCAGCCCCAGTAGGGGAACGGGACAGGGGGCCCAAGGCTCTGGCTACACCTTC.

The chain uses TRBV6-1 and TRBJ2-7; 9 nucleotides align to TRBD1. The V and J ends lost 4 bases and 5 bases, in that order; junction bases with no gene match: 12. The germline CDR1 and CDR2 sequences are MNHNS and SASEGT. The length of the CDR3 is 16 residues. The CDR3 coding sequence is TGTGCCAGCAGTGGGGCCCTGGGGACAGGGAGGGACGAGCAGTACTTC. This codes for CASSGALGTGRDEQYF.

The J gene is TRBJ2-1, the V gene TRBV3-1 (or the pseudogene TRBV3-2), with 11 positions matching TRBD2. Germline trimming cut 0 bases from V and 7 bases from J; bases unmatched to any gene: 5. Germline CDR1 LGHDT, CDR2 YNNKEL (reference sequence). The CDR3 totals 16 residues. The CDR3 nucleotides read TGTGCCAGCAGCCAAGAACTAGCGGGGGTGAATAATGAGCAGTTCTTC. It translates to CASSQELAGVNNEQFF.

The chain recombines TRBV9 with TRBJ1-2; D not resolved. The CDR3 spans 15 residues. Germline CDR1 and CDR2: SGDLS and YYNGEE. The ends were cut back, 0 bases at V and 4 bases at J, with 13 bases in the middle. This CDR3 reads CASSVDPRESYGYTF. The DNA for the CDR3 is TGTGCCAGCAGCGTAGATCCACGGGAAAGCTATGGCTACACCTTC.

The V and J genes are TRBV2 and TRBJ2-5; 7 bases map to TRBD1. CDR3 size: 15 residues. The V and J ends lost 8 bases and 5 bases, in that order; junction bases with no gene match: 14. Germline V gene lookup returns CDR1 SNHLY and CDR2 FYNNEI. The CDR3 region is CASLSDRDRWETQYF. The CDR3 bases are TGTGCCAGCCTTTCCGACCGGGACAGATGGGAGACCCAGTACTTC.

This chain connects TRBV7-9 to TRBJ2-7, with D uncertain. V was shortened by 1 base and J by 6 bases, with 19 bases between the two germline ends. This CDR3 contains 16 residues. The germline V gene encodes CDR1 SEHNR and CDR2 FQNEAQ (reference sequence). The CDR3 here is CASSLGARMIMPEQYF. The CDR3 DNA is TGTGCCAGCAGCTTAGGGGCCCGGATGATAATGCCCGAGCAGTACTTC.

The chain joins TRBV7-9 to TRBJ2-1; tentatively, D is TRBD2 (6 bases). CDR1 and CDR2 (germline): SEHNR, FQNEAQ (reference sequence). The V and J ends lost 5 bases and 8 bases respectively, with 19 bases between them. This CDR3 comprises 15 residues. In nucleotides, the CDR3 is TGTGCCAGCAGCCCTCAGCGGGTCCCGGGGGATGAGCAGTTCTTC. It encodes CASSPQRVPGDEQFF.

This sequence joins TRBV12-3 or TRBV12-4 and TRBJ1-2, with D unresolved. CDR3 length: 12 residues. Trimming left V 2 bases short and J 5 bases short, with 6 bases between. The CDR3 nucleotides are TGTGCCAGCAGTTTAAACAGATATGGCTACACCTTC. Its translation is CASSLNRYGYTF.

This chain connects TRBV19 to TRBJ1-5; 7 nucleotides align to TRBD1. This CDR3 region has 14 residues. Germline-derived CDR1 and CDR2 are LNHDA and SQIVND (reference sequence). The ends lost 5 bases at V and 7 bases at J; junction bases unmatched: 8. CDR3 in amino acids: CASSLQGLPQPQHF. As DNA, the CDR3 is TGTGCCAGTAGTTTACAGGGGTTGCCGCAGCCCCAGCATTTT.

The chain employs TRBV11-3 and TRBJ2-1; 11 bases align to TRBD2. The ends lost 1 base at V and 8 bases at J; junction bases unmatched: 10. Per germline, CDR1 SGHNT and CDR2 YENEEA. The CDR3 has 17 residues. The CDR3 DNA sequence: TGTGCCAGCAGCTTAGGATACACTAGCGGGGGTCAGGATGAGCAGTTCTTC. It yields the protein CASSLGYTSGGQDEQFF.

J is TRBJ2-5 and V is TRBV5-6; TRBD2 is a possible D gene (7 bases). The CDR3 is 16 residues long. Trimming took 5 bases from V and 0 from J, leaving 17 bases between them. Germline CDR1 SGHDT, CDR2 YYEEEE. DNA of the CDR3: TGTGCCAGCAGAGGGGGGCGGGGGAAGTACCAAGAGACCCAGTACTTC. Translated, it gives CASRGGRGKYQETQYF. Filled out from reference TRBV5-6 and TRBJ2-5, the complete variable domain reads DAGVTQSPTHLIKTRGQQVTLRCSPKSGHDTVSWYQQALGQGPQFIFQYYEEEERQRGNFPDRFSGHQFPNYSSELNVNALLLGDSALYLCASRGGRGKYQETQYFGPGTRLLVL.

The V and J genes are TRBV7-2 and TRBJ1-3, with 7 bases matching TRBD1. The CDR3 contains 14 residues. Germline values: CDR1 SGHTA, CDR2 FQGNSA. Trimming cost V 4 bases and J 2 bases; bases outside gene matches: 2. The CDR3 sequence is CASSSQGAGNTIYF. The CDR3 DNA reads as TGTGCCAGCAGCTCCCAGGGGGCTGGAAACACCATATATTTT.